This is a list of T cell receptor beta chains from one sample in a study of CD4+ T cells in melanoma. Method: immunoSEQ multiplex PCR; TCRdb's copy keeps in-frame clones and lacks some. The sample includes fewer than 150,000 clones, approximately 91% of them seen just once. The receptors derive from a human donor with melanoma. Each CDR3 is given with its conserved first and last residue. A D gene is named only where the DNA matches it firmly. The size of a clone is reported for some rows only, either as once, few or many, or as a class for expanded clones.

D gene: NA
J gene: TRBJ2-1
V gene: TRBV14
clone size: NA
CDR3 DNA: TGTGCCAGCAGCCAAGGAGCCGGGGGCGGGAATGAGCAGTTCTTC
CDR3 protein: CASSQGAGGGNEQFF

D gene: TRBD1
J gene: TRBJ1-6
V gene: TRBV6-1
clone size: once
CDR3 DNA: TGTGCCAGTCCGGGACAGGGAGGTTCACCCCTCCACTTT
CDR3 protein: CASPGQGGSPLHF

D gene: NA
J gene: TRBJ2-2
V gene: TRBV5-1
clone size: NA
CDR3 DNA: TGCGCCAGCAGCATCCTTCCGACAGGCCCGGGGGGCACCGGGGAGCTGTTTTTT
CDR3 protein: CASSILPTGPGGTGELFF

D gene: TRBD2
J gene: TRBJ2-2
V gene: TRBV5-8
clone size: NA
CDR3 DNA: TGTGCCAGCAGCCCCGTACTAGCGGGGGGGCCCGGGGAGCTGTTTTTT
CDR3 protein: CASSPVLAGGPGELFF

D gene: TRBD1
J gene: TRBJ1-6
V gene: TRBV5-1
clone size: NA
CDR3 DNA: TGCGCCAGCAGCCCCGGGACAGGGGATTCACCCCTCCACTTT
CDR3 protein: CASSPGTGDSPLHF

D gene: NA
J gene: TRBJ2-1
V gene: TRBV6-6
clone size: NA
CDR3 DNA: TGTGCCAGCAGTCGACCCCCTGTTAACAATGAGCAGTTCTTC
CDR3 protein: CASSRPPVNNEQFF

D gene: TRBD1
J gene: TRBJ1-6
V gene: TRBV9
clone size: NA
CDR3 DNA: TGTGCCAGCAGCGTACTCCCGGGACAGGAGAAATCACCCCTCCACTTT
CDR3 protein: CASSVLPGQEKSPLHF

D gene: TRBD1
J gene: TRBJ1-6
V gene: TRBV6-1
clone size: NA
CDR3 DNA: TGTGCCAGCAGTGAAAGGTCGGGGACAGCTTATAATTCACCCCTCCACTTT
CDR3 protein: CASSERSGTAYNSPLHF

D gene: TRBD2
J gene: TRBJ2-2
V gene: TRBV7-2
clone size: NA
CDR3 DNA: TGTGCCAGCAGCTCCGTCGGGATACGGGGGGGCACCGGGGAGCTGTTTTTT
CDR3 protein: CASSSVGIRGGTGELFF

D gene: NA
J gene: TRBJ1-6
V gene: TRBV2
clone size: NA
CDR3 DNA: TGTGCCAGCAGATCCCGGAGAACAAATTCACCCCTCCACTTT
CDR3 protein: CASRSRRTNSPLHF

D gene: NA
J gene: TRBJ1-1
V gene: TRBV5-8
clone size: NA
CDR3 DNA: TGTGCCAGCAGCCACCGGGCTGGCGTAGGGCCAGCTTTCTTT
CDR3 protein: CASSHRAGVGPAFF

D gene: NA
J gene: TRBJ2-1
V gene: TRBV4-1
clone size: few
CDR3 DNA: TGCGCCAGCAGCCAGACACTAGGCTCCAATGAGCAGTTCTTC
CDR3 protein: CASSQTLGSNEQFF

D gene: TRBD1
J gene: TRBJ2-1
V gene: TRBV5-1
clone size: NA
CDR3 DNA: TGCGCCAGCAGCTTGGTAACGACAGGGGCCACCAATTACAATGAGCAGTTCTTC
CDR3 protein: CASSLVTTGATNYNEQFF

D gene: NA
J gene: TRBJ1-1
V gene: TRBV29-1
clone size: NA
CDR3 DNA: TGCAGCACTAGGACCGGCAACACTGAAGCTTTCTTT
CDR3 protein: CSTRTGNTEAFF

D gene: NA
J gene: TRBJ1-2
V gene: TRBV5-1
clone size: few
CDR3 DNA: TGCGCCAGCAGCTTGGCCAGCACCGGGCCCTATGGCTACACCTTC
CDR3 protein: CASSLASTGPYGYTF

D gene: NA
J gene: TRBJ2-5
V gene: TRBV18
clone size: NA
CDR3 DNA: TGTGCCAGCTCACCACCCGGACAGGGAGGGGAGACCCAGTACTTC
CDR3 protein: CASSPPGQGGETQYF

D gene: NA
J gene: TRBJ1-3
V gene: TRBV11-2
clone size: NA
CDR3 DNA: TGTGCCAGCAGCTCATTAAGGAGCTCTGGAAACACCATATATTTT
CDR3 protein: CASSSLRSSGNTIYF

D gene: NA
J gene: TRBJ1-2
V gene: TRBV7-9
clone size: NA
CDR3 DNA: TGTGCCAGCAGCGCACAGCACTCGAGCGGCGGGCGTTTTGGCTACACCTTC
CDR3 protein: CASSAQHSSGGRFGYTF

D gene: TRBD2
J gene: TRBJ2-1
V gene: TRBV5-1
clone size: NA
CDR3 DNA: TGCGCCAGCAGCTTGGATATGACGCGGGGGGGCTCGAATGAGCAGTTCTTC
CDR3 protein: CASSLDMTRGGSNEQFF

D gene: NA
J gene: TRBJ1-2
V gene: TRBV27
clone size: NA
CDR3 DNA: TGTGCCAGCAGACCCTCCGGAGGGGAGAACTATGGCTACACCTTC
CDR3 protein: CASRPSGGENYGYTF

D gene: NA
J gene: TRBJ2-2
V gene: TRBV7-9
clone size: NA
CDR3 DNA: TGTGCCAGCAGCTTAGCCCAAGGATTCGACGGGGAGCTGTTTTTT
CDR3 protein: CASSLAQGFDGELFF

D gene: NA
J gene: TRBJ1-6
V gene: TRBV7-8
clone size: once
CDR3 DNA: TGTGCCAGCTCGAATGCAGGGAATTCACCCCTCCACTTT
CDR3 protein: CASSNAGNSPLHF

D gene: NA
J gene: TRBJ2-3
V gene: TRBV18
clone size: NA
CDR3 DNA: TGTGCCAGCTCACCTCCCCTCGAGTGGGGTACGCAGTATTTT
CDR3 protein: CASSPPLEWGTQYF

D gene: NA
J gene: TRBJ1-5
V gene: TRBV4-1
clone size: NA
CDR3 DNA: TGCGCCAGCAGCCAAGTTCCCGGGAATAGCAATCAGCCCCAGCATTTT
CDR3 protein: CASSQVPGNSNQPQHF

D gene: TRBD2
J gene: TRBJ2-5
V gene: TRBV7-3
clone size: NA
CDR3 DNA: TGTGCCAGCAGCCCCGGTGTTGGGACTAGACCAGAGACCCAGTACTTC
CDR3 protein: CASSPGVGTRPETQYF

D gene: TRBD2
J gene: TRBJ2-1
V gene: TRBV4-1
clone size: NA
CDR3 DNA: TGCGCCAGCAGCCAAGAAAGAGCGGGGGGGCCATTGAATGAGCAGTTCTTC
CDR3 protein: CASSQERAGGPLNEQFF

D gene: TRBD2
J gene: TRBJ2-3
V gene: TRBV5-1
clone size: NA
CDR3 DNA: TGCGCCAGCAGCTCGGCCAATAGCGGGGGCTTCCCCAAGGTAGATACGCAGTATTTT
CDR3 protein: CASSSANSGGFPKVDTQYF